The 14 T cell receptor beta chains below all came from one sample that was sequenced in a study of blood T cell repertoires in COVID-19. Libraries were prepared by immunoSEQ multiplex PCR; TCRdb keeps only in-frame clonotypes and omits some of them. The sample has about 28,000 clones; roughly 80% are singletons. Sequenced input: peripheral blood. The receptor set was obtained from an older woman with acute or convalescent COVID-19.

This chain links TRBV12-5 with TRBJ2-6; no reliable D call. The CDR3 sequence is 13 residues long. The germline V and J ends were trimmed by 6 bases and 0 bases, with 3 bases remaining between them. Germline V gives CDR1 LGHNT, CDR2 FRNRAP. The CDR3 loop is CASGYSGANVLTF. CDR3 sequence (DNA): TGTGCTAGTGGATACTCTGGGGCCAACGTCCTGACTTTC.

The chain joins TRBV27 to TRBJ1-1; D is unclear. In germline, CDR1 is MNHEY, CDR2 SMNVEV (reference sequence). CDR3 size: 14 residues. With 0 bases removed from V and 0 bases from J, the gap between germline ends came to 5 bases. CDR3 bases: TGTGCCAGCAGTTTATCGGCGGTGAACACTGAAGCTTTCTTT. Residues: CASSLSAVNTEAFF.

By frequency in the sample, this clone is medium-sized (0.01 to 0.1%). This sequence joins TRBV19 and TRBJ2-7; perhaps TRBD1 as D (5 bases). The CDR3 sequence is 14 residues long. V was clipped by 3 bases and J by 0 bases, with 9 bases between them. The germline V gene encodes CDR1 LNHDA and CDR2 SQIVND (reference sequence). For the CDR3, the DNA is TGTGCCAGTAGTATCGGTGACAGCTCCTACGAGCAGTACTTC. Amino acid sequence: CASSIGDSSYEQYF.

V and J are TRBV5-1 and TRBJ1-2; no firm D call. Trimming left V 5 bases short and J 1 base short, with 9 bases between. Germline loops: CDR1 SGHRS, CDR2 YFSETQ. The CDR3 has 13 amino acids. The CDR3 nucleotides are TGCGCCAGCAGATTGACGGGTAACTATGGCTACACCTTC. Amino acid sequence: CASRLTGNYGYTF.

CDR3 amino acids: CASSLGLASNEQFF. DNA for the CDR3: TGTGCCAGCAGCTTAGGACTAGCTTCCAATGAGCAGTTCTTC. The rearrangement joins TRBV7-2 to TRBJ2-1, with 7 positions matching TRBD2. Germline V gene lookup returns CDR1 SGHTA and CDR2 FQGNSA. Unmatched junction bases numbered 3, after V lost 1 base and J lost 6 bases. CDR3 length: 14 residues.

V gene TRBV4-2 combines with J gene TRBJ2-5, with 13 bases identical to TRBD2. The CDR3 is 16 residues long. Trimming took 1 base from V and 3 from J; bases not matched to a gene: 2. Germline V lookup: CDR1 LGHNA, CDR2 YNFKEQ. CDR3 DNA sequence: TGTGCCAGCAGCCAAGGACTAGCGGGGGGTGAAGAGACCCAGTACTTC. Translation: CASSQGLAGGEETQYF.

The rearrangement joins TRBV11-3 to TRBJ2-5, with a possible D match to TRBD1 (5 bases). V lost 1 base and J lost 3, with 9 bases in between. CDR1 is SGHNT and CDR2 is YENEEA in the germline V gene. The CDR3 is 14 residues long. The CDR3 sequence: CASSLGTYKETQYF. The CDR3 DNA is TGTGCCAGCAGCTTAGGGACATATAAAGAGACCCAGTACTTC.

The J gene is TRBJ1-4, the V gene TRBV9, with D tentatively TRBD1 (6 bases). Trimming stripped 1 base from V and 0 bases from J, with 7 bases between. Germline CDR1 and CDR2: SGDLS and YYNGEE. The CDR3 contains 15 residues. The CDR3 DNA follows: TGTGCCAGCAGCGTAAGGGGGTCAACTAATGAAAAACTGTTTTTT. It yields the protein CASSVRGSTNEKLFF.

This clone was seen once. This chain links TRBV2 with TRBJ1-6; the match to TRBD1 covers 8 bases. This CDR3 contains 15 residues. Germline V lookup: CDR1 SNHLY, CDR2 FYNNEI. Trimming removed 4 bases from V and 11 bases from J; junction bases left unmatched: 10. The CDR3 protein is CASSVEDTGGTPLHF. The CDR3 region has the DNA TGTGCCAGCAGTGTGGAGGATACAGGGGGTACACCCCTCCACTTT. Full variable domain (remainder filled in from reference TRBV2 and TRBJ1-6): EPEVTQTPSHQVTQMGQEVILRCVPISNHLYFYWYRQILGQKVEFLVSFYNNEISEKSEIFDDQFSVERPDGSNFTLKIRSTKLEDSAMYFCASSVEDTGGTPLHFGNGTRLTVT.

This clone was seen only a few times. The rearrangement joins TRBV30 to TRBJ1-5; maybe TRBD1 (6 bases). The CDR3 spans 18 residues. The germline gives CDR1 GTSNPN, CDR2 SVGIG (reference sequence). V lost 0 bases to trimming and J lost 1 base, with 19 bases between them. CDR3 loop: CAWSVGSERTVSNQPQHF. CDR3 DNA: TGTGCCTGGAGTGTTGGGTCGGAGCGGACAGTCAGCAATCAGCCCCAGCATTTT.

The chain uses TRBV29-1 and TRBJ1-5; no clear D gene. Germline lookup yields CDR1 SQVTM and CDR2 ANQGSEA. Deletions cut 6 bases from V and 5 bases from J, with 14 bases between. CDR3 length: 13 amino acids. The DNA of the CDR3 is TGCAGCGTAGTTCCAGGATTCGATCAGCCCCAGCATTTT. Its translation: CSVVPGFDQPQHF.

The rearrangement links TRBV15 to TRBJ2-3; 10 nucleotides agree with TRBD2. CDR3 length: 17 amino acids. V trimming: 1 base; J trimming: 8 bases; junction bases outside the gene matches: 12. Germline assignment: CDR1 LNHNV and CDR2 YYDKDF (reference sequence). CDR3 region: CATSRGPGAGGPGTQYF. As DNA, the CDR3 is TGTGCCACCAGCAGAGGTCCCGGAGCGGGGGGGCCGGGTACGCAGTATTTT.

V is TRBV6-5 and J is TRBJ2-3; D not certain. This CDR3 has 14 amino acids. Germline CDR1 is MNHEY and CDR2 is SVGAGI. V lost 0 bases to trimming and J lost 2 bases, with 6 bases between them. CDR3 loop: CASSYSQVTDTQYF. The CDR3 DNA sequence: TGTGCCAGCAGTTACTCCCAGGTCACAGATACGCAGTATTTT.

The chain employs TRBV19 and TRBJ2-1, with 9 bases identical to TRBD1. J was trimmed by 6 bases and V by 8 bases; bases with no gene match: 14. Germline loops: CDR1 LNHDA, CDR2 SQIVND (reference sequence). The CDR3 loop spans 16 amino acids. DNA for the CDR3: TGTGCCAGTTATGGGCCTTTGGGACAGGGACCCAATGAGCAGTTCTTC. Translation gives CASYGPLGQGPNEQFF.